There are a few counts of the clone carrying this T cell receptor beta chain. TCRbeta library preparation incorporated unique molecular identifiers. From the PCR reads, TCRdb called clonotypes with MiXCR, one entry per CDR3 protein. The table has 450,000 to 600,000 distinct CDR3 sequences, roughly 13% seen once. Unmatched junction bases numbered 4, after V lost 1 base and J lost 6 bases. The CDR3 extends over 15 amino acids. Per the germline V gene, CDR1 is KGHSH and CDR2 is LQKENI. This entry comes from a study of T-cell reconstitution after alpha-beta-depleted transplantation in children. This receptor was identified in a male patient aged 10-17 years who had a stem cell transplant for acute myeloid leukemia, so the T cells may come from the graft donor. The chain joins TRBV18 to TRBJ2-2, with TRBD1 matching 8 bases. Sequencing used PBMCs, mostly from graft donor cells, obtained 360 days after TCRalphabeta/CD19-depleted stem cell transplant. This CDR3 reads CASSPLDREAGELFF. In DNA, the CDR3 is TGTGCCAGCTCACCACTGGACAGGGAGGCCGGGGAGCTGTTTTTT.